One TCR beta chain is described in this entry. This clonotype was recorded a few times. The antigen it recognizes is unknown. The sample holds no much larger clone one base away, and base qualities are not on file. This sample stems from a study of early T cells in non-severe SARS-CoV-2 infection (dated by TCRdb to about 2021). With respect to the entire study: TCR sequencing used bulk RNA from unsorted whole blood, so alpha and beta chains could not be paired.

What the work shows at the level of the full study, not this receptor alone: Matching against VDJdb was skewed toward anti-spike CD8 responses, likely underestimated virus-specific expansions, and missed private and CD4 specificities.

This was a case-control study nested in a cohort of healthcare workers in London, UK, who had nasopharyngeal swab PCR tests and blood samples taken every week. Healthcare workers were recruited during the week of the UK lockdown, between 23 and 31 March 2020, and followed weekly for up to about 16 weeks. Reading the germline V gene gives CDR1 SGHVS and CDR2 FNYEAQ. The CDR3 starts with the cysteine, ends with the phenylalanine, and has 13 residues. Only the CDR3 part of the read is kept: 39 bases, read in frame from the first base. V loses 5 bases at its end and J loses 7 bases; junction bases beyond the gene matches: 4. The library relied on 5' RACE. The run used a NextSeq 500. The TCR library protocol attached unique molecular identifiers to individual cDNA molecules to correct for sequencing error and PCR bias. Sequencing covered both TCR alpha and beta chains, and within each sample the abundances of alpha and beta sequences were tightly co-correlated. On the authors' methods: V gene, J gene and CDR3 annotation of TCR sequences was performed with Decombinator V4. Expanded TCRs were defined as changing significantly between any two time points under a Poisson model with p below 0.0001. TCR abundances were normalised to the total number of TCRs sequenced per sample and expressed as counts per million. MAIT TCRs were defined by TRAV1-2 paired with TRAJ12, TRAJ20 or TRAJ33, and iNKT TCRs by TRAV10 paired with TRAJ18. VDJdb, accessed 1 November 2021, was searched for CMV, EBV and SARS-CoV-2 annotated TCRs, excluding TCRs annotated for multiple antigens. Using fastp at Q25 and MiXCR, TCRdb reprocessed the public reads and kept productive beta chains. A single entry per CDR3 protein holds the most common genes and DNA from its merged rows. Clone size and V and J calls follow TCRdb, not the original study. This sample comprises more than 55,000 distinct CDR3 sequences, approximately 9% of them detected only once. Around 17% of the sample is in the top ten clones.

Here the chain combines TRBV7-6 and TRBJ2-2, with TRBD1 matching 7 junction bases. Material for sequencing was whole blood. The sequence came from an adult who was a healthcare worker with PCR-confirmed SARS-CoV-2 infection or an uninfected control (not recorded which). The CDR3 in this case is CASSRSGGGELFF. The DNA reads TGTGCCAGCAGCCGCTCAGGGGGCGGGGAGCTGTTTTTT.